Shown below are 25 T cell receptor beta chains from a single sample sequenced in a study of metastatic and nonmetastatic thyroid tumors. Each patient came to thyroid surgery without any prior treatment (of any kind). MiXCR re-clonotyped the PCR reads for TCRdb. The sample contains about 24,000 clones, about 24% of which appear only once. Specimen: tumor tissue. These receptors were obtained from a male donor with papillary thyroid cancer or a benign thyroid nodule (not recorded which). Some clones in this sample may be carry-over from other donors' samples.

The sample holds many counts of this clone. Possible read error: a much larger clone is one base away. Without the conserved terminal phenylalanine or tryptophan, this CDR3 likely stems from a read error. The genes are TRBV7-4 and TRBJ2-7, with TRBD1 identical over 9 bases. V gave up 3 bases and J gave up 4 bases; unmatched junction bases: 10. CDR1 and CDR2 from the germline V gene are SGHVT and SQSDAQ. The CDR3 covers 16 residues. CDR3 bases: TGTGCCAGCAGCTTCGAACTCCGGGACAGGGAGTACGAGCAGTACTCC. Translating it yields CASSFELRDREYEQYS.

Worth noting for this clone: At one of its ends the junction is not consistent with the germline gene, which may arise from a read error. The rearrangement uses TRBV6-2 or TRBV6-3 and TRBJ2-6; TRBD1 is a possible D gene (5 bases). Germline CDR1 and CDR2: MNHEY and SVGEGT. The CDR3 spans 14 residues. The CDR3 DNA is TGTGCCAGCAGCTCACACTCTGGGGCCAACGTCCTGAATTTC. Translated, it gives CASSSHSGANVLNF.

This clone appeared many times. This sequence joins TRBV4-3 and TRBJ2-1, with D tentatively TRBD2 (7 bases). CDR1 LGHNA and CDR2 YSLEER come from the germline V gene. This CDR3 contains 18 residues. V was clipped by 3 bases and J by 0 bases, with 18 bases between them. The CDR3 spells CASSQMGGAESSYNEQFF. DNA for the CDR3: TGCGCCAGCAGCCAGATGGGGGGGGCGGAGAGCTCCTACAATGAGCAGTTCTTC.

This clone was detected ten times or more. CDR3 in amino acids: CASSVTEAAKNIQYF. CDR3 DNA sequence: TGTGCCAGCAGCGTGACAGAGGCAGCCAAAAACATTCAGTACTTC. This rearrangement joins TRBV7-2 to TRBJ2-4, with a tentative D call TRBD1 (5 bases). V shed 5 bases and J shed 0 bases, with 11 bases lying between them. The CDR3 totals 15 residues. Looked up from germline, CDR1 is SGHTA and CDR2 is FQGNSA. Drawing the rest from reference TRBV7-2 and TRBJ2-4, the complete variable domain is GAGVSQSPSNKVTEKGKDVELRCDPISGHTALYWYRQSLGQGLEFLIYFQGNSAPDKSGLPSDRFSAERTGGSVSTLTIQRTQQEDSAVYLCASSVTEAAKNIQYFGAGTRLSVL.

As concerns this clone: This sample also contains other DNA sequences that code for the same CDR3. This chain joins TRBV5-1 and TRBJ2-5; TRBD2 matches at 7 bases. The CDR3 has 14 amino acids. CDR1 and CDR2 (germline): SGHRS, YFSETQ. Trimming removed 4 bases from V and 5 bases from J; junction bases left unmatched: 8. The CDR3 reads CASSLGGSRETQYF. CDR3 bases: TGCGCCAGCAGCCTGGGGGGGTCGAGGGAGACCCAGTACTTC.

The chain is built from TRBV5-1 and TRBJ2-5; tentative D call: TRBD1 (6 bases). CDR1 and CDR2 (germline): SGHRS, YFSETQ. This CDR3 region has 14 residues. With 5 bases removed from V and 5 bases from J, the gap between germline ends came to 16 bases. The CDR3 spells CASRHGKGDETQYF. The CDR3 bases are TGCGCCAGCAGACATGGAAAGGGGGACGAGACCCAGTACTTC.

The sample holds many counts of this clone. Being one base from a much bigger clone, this may be a read error. The chain combines TRBV11-2 with TRBJ2-1, with no clear D. The CDR3 is 15 amino acids. The ends were cut back, 5 bases at V and 5 bases at J, with 16 bases in the middle. CDR1 SGHAT and CDR2 FQNNGV come from the germline V gene. As DNA, the CDR3 is TGTGCCAGCAGCCACGATTGTACTGCAAACAATGAGCAGTTCTTC. The encoded protein is CASSHDCTANNEQFF.

This clone has at least ten counts. The rearrangement uses TRBV12-3 or TRBV12-4 and TRBJ1-5; D is unresolved. The CDR3 runs 12 residues. Trimming took 6 bases from V and 9 from J, leaving 12 bases between them. The CDR3 DNA follows: TGTGCCAGCAGCCCCCATCTCAGGCCCCAGCATTTT. Its translation: CASSPHLRPQHF.

Only a few counts were recorded for this clone. CDR3 residues: CASSSFQGMSYEQYF. The CDR3 nucleotides are TGTGCCAGCAGCTCCTTCCAGGGGATGTCCTACGAGCAGTACTTC. The chain carries TRBV11-2 and TRBJ2-7; weak D call: TRBD1 (6 bases). The CDR3 is 15 residues long. CDR1 and CDR2 (germline): SGHAT, FQNNGV. Trimming pared 4 bases from V and 1 base from J, leaving 14 bases between.

This clone came up a few times. The J gene is TRBJ2-7, the V gene TRBV27; D gene ambiguous. The CDR3 spans 13 residues. Germline CDR1 reads MNHEY; CDR2 reads SMNVEV (reference sequence). The V gene lost 6 bases and the J gene lost 5 bases, with 14 bases spanning the gap. CDR3 loop: CASRGPYWDEQYF. The CDR3 DNA follows: TGTGCCAGCAGAGGACCCTACTGGGACGAGCAGTACTTC.

J is TRBJ2-1 and V is TRBV6-5, with D perhaps given as TRBD1 or TRBD2 (5 bases each). Trimming stripped 6 bases from V and 9 bases from J, with 27 bases between. Germline CDR1 MNHEY, CDR2 SVGAGI. This CDR3 region has 17 residues. CDR3: CASSLTRRLWGRFEQFF. The CDR3 bases are TGTGCCAGCAGCCTTACTCGGAGGTTGTGGGGGAGATTTGAGCAGTTCTTC.

This clone appeared a few times. The junction and the germline gene differ at one end; a read error may be behind it. V is TRBV6-2 or TRBV6-3 and J is TRBJ2-5; TRBD2 aligns across 14 bases. The germline CDR1 and CDR2 sequences are MNHEY and SVGEGT. The CDR3 has 15 amino acids. CDR3 amino acids: CASSRLAGGVETQYF. CDR3 sequence (DNA): TGTGCCAGCAGTAGACTAGCGGGAGGGGTAGAGACACAGTACTTC.

Only a few counts were recorded for this clone. The chain links TRBV6-4 to TRBJ2-2; weak D call: TRBD2 (6 bases). The CDR3 totals 14 residues. V was cut by 3 bases and J by 4 bases, with 9 bases left in between. Germline V gene lookup returns CDR1 MRHNA and CDR2 SNTAGT. CDR3 protein: CASSEGGGTGELFF. CDR3 nucleotide sequence: TGTGCCAGCAGTGAGGGGGGTGGCACCGGGGAGCTGTTTTTT.

There are many counts of this clone. CDR3 coding DNA: TGTGCCAGCAGCTTTCCCGGTAGACAGACTAACTATGGCTACACCTTC. It translates to CASSFPGRQTNYGYTF. The chain couples TRBV7-2 to TRBJ1-2; tentatively, D is TRBD1 (5 bases). The germline CDR1 and CDR2 sequences are SGHTA and FQGNSA. CDR3 size: 16 residues. V was cut by 3 bases and J by 0 bases, with 14 bases left in between. Together with reference TRBV7-2 and TRBJ1-2, the CDR3 gives the full variable domain: GAGVSQSPSNKVTEKGKDVELRCDPISGHTALYWYRQSLGQGLEFLIYFQGNSAPDKSGLPSDRFSAERTGGSVSTLTIQRTQQEDSAVYLCASSFPGRQTNYGYTFGSGTRLTVV.

This clone was counted between two and nine times. The junction departs from germline at one end; a sequencing error may be responsible. The chain joins TRBV7-2 to TRBJ2-5, with TRBD2 identical over 8 bases. Germline-derived CDR1 and CDR2 are SGHTA and FQGNSA. This CDR3 contains 15 residues. The CDR3 region has the DNA TGTGCCAGCAGCTTAGACCCGGGAGGGAGGGAGACCCGGTACTTC. It is translated as CASSLDPGGRETRYF.

V is TRBV20-1 and J is TRBJ2-5; a possible D gene is TRBD2 (6 bases). Trimming cost V 5 bases and J 8 bases, with 12 bases left between them. There are 11 residues in the CDR3. Germline assignment: CDR1 DFQATT and CDR2 SNEGSKA (reference sequence). CDR3 protein: CSAVPGDTQYF. CDR3 DNA: TGCAGTGCTGTTCCGGGAGATACCCAGTACTTC.

On this clone itself: Sequence at one end of the junction differs from germline and may be a read error. J is TRBJ2-1 and V is TRBV6-2 or TRBV6-3; no clear D gene. CDR3 length: 14 amino acids. Per germline, CDR1 MNHEY and CDR2 SVGEGT. The CDR3 nucleotides are TGTGCCAGCAGCCACGCAGCGAATTACAATGAGCAGTCCTTC. Its protein is CASSHAANYNEQSF.

The genes are TRBV5-5 and TRBJ1-1; no firm D call. V lost 1 base and J lost 1, with 11 bases in between. CDR1 SGHKS and CDR2 YYEKEE come from the germline V gene (reference sequence). CDR3 length: 15 residues. The CDR3 DNA reads TGTGCCAGCAGCTTGTTGGCCTTCCCGAACACTGAAGCTTTCTTT. It encodes CASSLLAFPNTEAFF.

This clone counts as medium-sized. The chain joins TRBV28 to TRBJ1-3; 9 bases fit TRBD1. Germline trimming cut 3 bases from V and 8 bases from J; bases unmatched to any gene: 5. Germline V gives CDR1 MDHEN, CDR2 SYDVKM. The CDR3 has 14 amino acids. The CDR3 DNA reads TGTGCCAGCAGTTTGTACAGGGGGCAGGACACCATATATTTT. It yields the protein CASSLYRGQDTIYF.

This clone was counted at least ten times. The gene calls are TRBV18 and TRBJ2-3; D ambiguous. Germline CDR1 KGHSH, CDR2 LQKENI. Trimming took 5 bases from V and 0 from J, leaving 3 bases between them. The CDR3 has 12 amino acids. The CDR3 DNA is TGTGCCAGCTCAACTAGCACAGATACGCAGTATTTT. This translates into CASSTSTDTQYF.

This clone occurred many times. In nucleotides, the CDR3 is TGCAGTGCTAGCCAGCCCGGGACTAGCGGGCCACTGGGCACAGATACGCAGTATTTT. This translates into CSASQPGTSGPLGTDTQYF. The rearrangement links TRBV20-1 to TRBJ2-3, with 12 bases fitting TRBD2. The germline V gene has CDR1 DFQATT and CDR2 SNEGSKA (reference sequence). J lost 1 base, V lost 3 bases, and 14 bases had no gene match. The CDR3 spans 19 residues.

This clone was seen many times. The V and J genes are TRBV9 and TRBJ2-1; 11 bases fit TRBD2. The CDR3 totals 16 residues. Germline loops: CDR1 SGDLS, CDR2 YYNGEE. V was clipped by 5 bases and J by 8 bases; unmatched bases: 12. In DNA form, the CDR3 reads TGTGCCAGCAGTCCCCCGACTAGCGGGATCGGGCATGAGCAGTTCTTC. Residues: CASSPPTSGIGHEQFF.

This clone has more than one count but fewer than ten. The chain has TRBV6-6 and TRBJ1-2; no reliable D call. The CDR3 contains 12 residues. The germline gives CDR1 MNHNY, CDR2 SVGAGI (reference sequence). The V end lost 2 bases, the J end lost 8 bases, and 9 bases lay between the germline ends. CDR3 in amino acids: CASSYPGGGYTF. The CDR3 DNA is TGTGCCAGCAGTTACCCCGGTGGAGGCTACACCTTC.

The chain recombines TRBV28 with TRBJ1-5, with a weak D call TRBD1 (5 bases). V was shortened by 2 bases and J by 11 bases, with 16 bases between the two germline ends. Germline-derived CDR1 and CDR2 are MDHEN and SYDVKM. This CDR3 has 14 residues. The DNA of the CDR3 is TGTGCCAGCAGTTTAAACTGGGACGTGTCGGCCCAGCATTTT. Translated, it gives CASSLNWDVSAQHF.

This clone was seen more than once but under ten times. A read error may produce the germline difference seen at one junction end. This sequence joins TRBV5-4 and TRBJ2-3, with 8 bases identical to TRBD2. Germline lookup yields CDR1 SGHNT and CDR2 YYREEE (reference sequence). CDR3 length equals 16 residues. CDR3 region: CASSLVGSGITYTQYF. The CDR3 DNA follows: TGTGCCAGCAGCTTGGTGGGTAGCGGGATCACATATACGCAGTATTTT. Using reference TRBV5-4 and TRBJ2-3 for the parts outside the CDR3, the full variable domain is ETGVTQSPTHLIKTRGQQVTLRCSSQSGHNTVSWYQQALGQGPQFIFQYYREEENGRGNFPPRFSGLQFPNYSSELNVNALELDDSALYLCASSLVGSGITYTQYFGPGTRLTVL.